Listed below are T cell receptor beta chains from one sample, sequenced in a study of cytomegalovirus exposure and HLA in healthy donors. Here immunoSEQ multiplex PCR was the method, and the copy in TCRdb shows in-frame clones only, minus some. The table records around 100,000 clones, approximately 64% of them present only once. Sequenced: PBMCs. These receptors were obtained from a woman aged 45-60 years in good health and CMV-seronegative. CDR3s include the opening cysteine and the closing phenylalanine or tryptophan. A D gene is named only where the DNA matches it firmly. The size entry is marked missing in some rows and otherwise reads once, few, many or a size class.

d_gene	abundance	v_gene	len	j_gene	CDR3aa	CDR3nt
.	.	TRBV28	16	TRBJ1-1	CASSAGGGPMNTEAFF	TGTGCCAGCAGCGCCGGGGGGGGCCCCATGAACACTGAAGCTTTCTTT
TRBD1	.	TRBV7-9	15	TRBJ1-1	CASSLVVGTAPSAFF	TGTGCCAGCAGCTTAGTCGTTGGGACAGCACCCTCCGCTTTCTTT
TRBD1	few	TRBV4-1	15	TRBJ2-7	CASSQGQGRNYEQYF	TGCGCCAGCAGCCAGGGACAGGGCCGGAACTACGAGCAGTACTTC
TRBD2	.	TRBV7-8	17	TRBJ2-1	CASSLLAGGPRRGEQFF	TGTGCCAGCAGCTTATTAGCGGGGGGGCCCCGAAGGGGTGAGCAGTTCTTC
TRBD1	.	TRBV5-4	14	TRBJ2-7	CASSTPTGDYEQYF	TGTGCCAGCAGCACCCCGACAGGGGACTACGAGCAGTACTTC
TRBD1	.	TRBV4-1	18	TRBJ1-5	CASSQTGIRTGNNQPQHF	TGCGCCAGCAGCCAAACGGGAATACGGACAGGGAACAATCAGCCCCAGCATTTT
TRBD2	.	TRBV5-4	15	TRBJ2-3	CASSLGGAVLNTQYF	TGTGCCAGCAGCCTCGGGGGGGCCGTTTTGAATACGCAGTATTTT
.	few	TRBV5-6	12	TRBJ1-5	CASSGGNQPQHF	TGTGCCAGCAGCGGGGGGAATCAGCCCCAGCATTTT
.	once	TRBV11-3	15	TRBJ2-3	CASSPLIGGTDTQYF	TGTGCCAGCAGCCCCCTAATCGGAGGGACAGATACGCAGTATTTT
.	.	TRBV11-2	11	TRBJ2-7	CASSSYYEQYF	TGTGCCAGCAGCTCCTACTACGAGCAGTACTTC
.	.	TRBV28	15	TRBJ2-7	CASRTATLTDYEQYF	TGTGCCAGCAGGACAGCTACACTGACGGATTACGAGCAGTACTTC
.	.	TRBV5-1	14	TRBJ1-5	CASSLVAGGQPQHF	TGCGCCAGCAGCTTGGTGGCGGGGGGTCAGCCCCAGCATTTT
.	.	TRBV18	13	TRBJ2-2	CASSRRDHGELFF	TGTGCCAGCTCACGGCGGGACCACGGGGAGCTGTTTTTT
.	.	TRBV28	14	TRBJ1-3	CASSSPTSGNTIYF	TGTGCCAGCAGTTCCCCCACGAGCGGAAACACCATATATTTT
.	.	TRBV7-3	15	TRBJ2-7	CASSKAIILDNEQYF	TGTGCCAGCAGCAAAGCCATTATACTAGACAACGAGCAGTACTTC
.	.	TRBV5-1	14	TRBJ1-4	CASSFGQGNEKLFF	TGCGCCAGCAGCTTCGGGCAGGGGAATGAAAAACTGTTTTTT
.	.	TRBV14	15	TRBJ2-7	CASSQERGLGYEQYF	TGTGCCAGCAGCCAAGAAAGGGGCCTAGGGTACGAGCAGTACTTC
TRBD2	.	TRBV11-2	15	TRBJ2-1	CASRTRGRGYNEQFF	TGTGCCAGCAGAACACGGGGGAGGGGTTACAATGAGCAGTTCTTC
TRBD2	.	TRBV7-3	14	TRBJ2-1	CASSLTQREDEQFF	TGTGCCAGCAGCTTAACACAGCGGGAAGATGAGCAGTTCTTC
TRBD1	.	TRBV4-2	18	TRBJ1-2	CASSQVKPSQGANYGYTF	TGTGCCAGCAGCCAAGTAAAGCCATCGCAGGGGGCTAACTATGGCTACACCTTC
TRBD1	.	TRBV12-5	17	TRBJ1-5	CASGLGFLGQVNQPQHF	TGTGCTAGTGGTTTGGGTTTCTTGGGACAGGTCAATCAGCCCCAGCATTTT
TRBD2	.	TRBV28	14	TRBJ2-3	CASMSSGSLNTQYF	TGTGCCAGCATGTCTAGCGGGAGTTTAAATACGCAGTATTTT
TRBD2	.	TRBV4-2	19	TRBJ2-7	CASSQGIWTSGYKSYEQYF	TGTGCCAGCAGCCAGGGGATCTGGACTAGCGGGTACAAGTCCTACGAGCAGTACTTC
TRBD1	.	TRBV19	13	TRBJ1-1	CASSISRDREAFF	TGTGCCAGTAGTATCTCCCGGGACAGAGAAGCTTTCTTT
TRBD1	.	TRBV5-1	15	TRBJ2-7	CASFPGQGSTGEQYF	TGCGCCAGCTTCCCGGGACAGGGATCCACGGGGGAGCAGTACTTC
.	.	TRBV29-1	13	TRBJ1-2	CSVARRDRYGYTF	TGCAGCGTTGCACGGAGGGACCGATATGGCTACACCTTC
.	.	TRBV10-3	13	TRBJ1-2	CAINTDPNYGYTF	TGTGCCATCAATACAGATCCTAACTATGGCTACACCTTC
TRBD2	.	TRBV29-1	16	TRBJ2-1	CSVKRTLSGRGNEQLF	TGCAGCGTTAAAAGGACGCTTAGCGGGAGGGGCAATGAGCAGCTCTTC
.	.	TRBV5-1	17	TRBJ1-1	CASSLWGGAGANTEAFF	TGCGCCAGCAGCCTCTGGGGGGGGGCCGGAGCAAACACTGAAGCTTTCTTT
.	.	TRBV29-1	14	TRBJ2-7	CSVVLSDNTYEQYF	TGCAGCGTTGTTCTGAGTGACAATACCTACGAGCAGTACTTC
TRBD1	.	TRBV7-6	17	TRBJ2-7	CASSFGAQGAKIYEQYF	TGTGCCAGCAGCTTTGGGGCGCAGGGGGCGAAAATCTACGAGCAGTACTTC
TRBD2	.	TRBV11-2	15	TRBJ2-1	CASSLGGSSYNEQFF	TGTGCCAGCAGCTTAGGCGGGAGCTCCTACAATGAGCAGTTCTTC
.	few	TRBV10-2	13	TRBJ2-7	CASRVGGVDEQYF	TGCGCCAGCCGGGTCGGAGGGGTAGACGAGCAGTACTTC
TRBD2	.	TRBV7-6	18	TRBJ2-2	CASSLRIAASGITGELFF	TGTGCCAGCAGCTTACGCATAGCGGCTAGCGGGATAACCGGGGAGCTGTTTTTT
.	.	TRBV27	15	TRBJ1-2	CASSLSPGSHYGYTF	TGTGCCAGCAGTTTATCCCCGGGTTCCCACTATGGCTACACCTTC
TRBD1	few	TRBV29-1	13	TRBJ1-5	CSVWTGSNQPQHF	TGCAGCGTTTGGACAGGGAGCAATCAGCCCCAGCATTTT
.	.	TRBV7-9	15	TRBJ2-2	CASSTSNSATGELFF	TGTGCCAGCAGTACTAGCAATTCGGCCACCGGGGAGCTGTTTTTT